The 14 T cell receptor beta chains below come from one sample, sequenced in a study of T cell responses to AZD1222 COVID-19 vaccine. The data were produced by immunoSEQ multiplex PCR, yet TCRdb's version contains in-frame clones alone and is incomplete. Of around 120,000 clones in the sample, more than 85% were seen once. The source material was peripheral blood, sampled 28 days after the second AZD1222 dose. The receptors come from an adult who received the AZD1222 COVID-19 vaccine.

The chain combines TRBV5-1 with TRBJ1-2; D possibly corresponds to TRBD1 (6 bases). V dropped 0 bases and J dropped 3 bases, with 15 bases sitting between them. The germline V gene has CDR1 SGHRS and CDR2 YFSETQ. This CDR3 region has 16 residues. The CDR3 DNA is TGCGCCAGCAGCTTGGGGACAGCCGCGAAGGACTATGGCTACACCTTC. Translation gives CASSLGTAAKDYGYTF.

V gene TRBV11-2 combines with J gene TRBJ1-5; 10 bases are shared with TRBD1. Per the germline V gene, CDR1 is SGHAT and CDR2 is FQNNGV. After removal of 1 base from V and 11 bases from J, the junction contained 5 bases not matched to a gene. The CDR3 runs 14 residues. The CDR3 loop reads CASSLGQGALTQHF. In nucleotides, the CDR3 is TGTGCCAGCAGCTTAGGACAGGGGGCGCTGACCCAGCATTTT.

The chain is built from TRBV21-1 and TRBJ2-1. TRBV21-1 is a listed pseudogene. The CDR3 totals 20 residues. Written as DNA, the CDR3 is TGTGCCAGCAGCAGTGGCCACCCTGGGGGACCCACGGATGCCGACAATGAGCAGTTCTTC. Translating it yields CASSSGHPGGPTDADNEQFF.

This chain uses TRBV19 with TRBJ2-1; TRBD2 matches at 14 bases. The CDR3 extends over 17 amino acids. Looked up from germline, CDR1 is LNHDA and CDR2 is SQIVND (reference sequence). V was clipped by 4 bases and J by 7 bases; unmatched bases: 9. The CDR3 DNA is TGTGCCAGTAGTACCCCCGGACTAGCGGGGGGAGGGAATGAGCAGTTCTTC. As protein: CASSTPGLAGGGNEQFF.

The chain has TRBV24-1 and TRBJ2-3; D uncertain. There are 12 residues in the CDR3. Germline V gene sequence: CDR1 KGHDR, CDR2 SFDVKD. The V gene lost 3 bases and the J gene lost 3 bases, with 3 bases spanning the gap. CDR3 loop: CATSDDTDTQYF. The CDR3 DNA follows: TGTGCCACCAGTGATGATACAGATACGCAGTATTTT.

The gene calls are TRBV18 and TRBJ1-2; 11 bases are a match to TRBD1. The V segment lost 3 bases and the J segment 1 base; nucleotides outside the gene matches: 4. Germline V lookup: CDR1 KGHSH, CDR2 LQKENI. The CDR3 contains 16 residues. CDR3 sequence reads: CASSPLDRGLNYGYTF. CDR3 DNA sequence: TGTGCCAGCTCACCCCTGGACAGGGGGCTTAACTATGGCTACACCTTC. The full variable domain, its missing parts supplied by reference TRBV18 and TRBJ1-2, is NAGVMQNPRHLVRRRGQEARLRCSPMKGHSHVYWYRQLPEEGLKFMVYLQKENIIDESGMPKERFSAEFPKEGPSILRIQQVVRGDSAAYFCASSPLDRGLNYGYTFGSGTRLTVV.

The V and J genes are TRBV7-3 and TRBJ2-1, with D maybe TRBD2 (6 bases). CDR1 SGHTA and CDR2 FQGTGA come from the germline V gene. Trimming stripped 5 bases from V and 9 bases from J, with 23 bases between. The CDR3 is 16 amino acids. The CDR3: CASSPQGLLGLGEQFF. Written as DNA, the CDR3 is TGTGCCAGCAGCCCCCAGGGACTTTTGGGTCTCGGTGAGCAGTTCTTC. The whole variable domain, remainder taken from reference TRBV7-3 and TRBJ2-1, is GAGVSQTPSNKVTEKGKYVELRCDPISGHTALYWYRQSLGQGPEFLIYFQGTGAADDSGLPNDRFFAVRPEGSVSTLKIQRTERGDSAVYLCASSPQGLLGLGEQFFGPGTRLTVL.

This rearrangement joins TRBV11-2 to TRBJ2-7; D might be TRBD2 (6 bases). Germline-derived CDR1 and CDR2 are SGHAT and FQNNGV. V gave up 3 bases and J gave up 3 bases, with 15 bases separating them. The CDR3 is 15 amino acids. The CDR3 protein is CASSFGLAKRYEQYF. In DNA, the CDR3 is TGTGCCAGCAGCTTCGGGCTAGCGAAACGCTACGAGCAGTACTTC.

The chain combines TRBV19 with TRBJ1-3; unclear D gene. This CDR3 comprises 13 residues. Germline V gene data show CDR1 as LNHDA and CDR2 as SQIVND (reference sequence). The V end was cut by 2 bases, the J end by 5 bases, with 7 bases between. The CDR3 sequence: CASSINLRNTIYF. The CDR3 DNA reads as TGTGCCAGTAGTATAAACCTTCGAAACACCATATATTTT.

V gene TRBV19 combines with J gene TRBJ2-1; 7 bases are a match to TRBD1. Germline trimming cut 5 bases from V and 3 bases from J; bases unmatched to any gene: 10. Germline V gene sequence: CDR1 LNHDA, CDR2 SQIVND (reference sequence). The CDR3 is 16 residues long. The CDR3 region has the DNA TGTGCCAGTAGTGATGACAGGGTAGCCCTCTACAATGAGCAGTTCTTC. Translation gives CASSDDRVALYNEQFF.

The chain links TRBV7-2 to TRBJ1-4; TRBD1 matches at 7 bases. CDR3 size: 18 residues. Per germline, CDR1 SGHTA and CDR2 FQGNSA. J lost 8 bases, V lost 5 bases, and 20 bases had no gene match. As DNA, the CDR3 is TGTGCCAGCAGCCTAAGTCAAGGGGGCTTGGGGTCTTACGAAAAACTGTTTTTT. It encodes CASSLSQGGLGSYEKLFF.

This clone was observed a single time. The chain employs TRBV5-8 and TRBJ2-1, with D perhaps TRBD1 or TRBD2 (5 bases each). Looked up from germline, CDR1 is SGHTS and CDR2 is YDEGEE. V was cut by 4 bases and J by 4 bases, with 15 bases left in between. The CDR3 runs 15 residues. CDR3 nucleotide sequence: TGTGCCAGCAGCCGTCGGACTGACAGATACAATGAGCAGTTCTTC. Translating gives CASSRRTDRYNEQFF.

With respect to this clone: Other DNA sequences in this sample translate to the same CDR3. J is TRBJ1-1 and V is TRBV6-5, with D tentatively TRBD1 (5 bases). With 0 bases removed from V and 1 base from J, the gap between germline ends came to 6 bases. The CDR3 totals 14 residues. Germline V lookup: CDR1 MNHEY, CDR2 SVGAGI. The CDR3 DNA reads as TGTGCCAGCAGTTACTCTGGGACGAACACTGAAGCTTTCTTT. It specifies CASSYSGTNTEAFF.

The CDR3 nucleotides are TGTGCCAGCAGCTTAGTTTTTGGGGGGGCTGGATCACCCCTCCACTTT. As protein: CASSLVFGGAGSPLHF. This chain connects TRBV7-2 to TRBJ1-6, with TRBD1 as a possible D gene (6 bases). The CDR3 covers 16 residues. From germline, CDR1 is SGHTA and CDR2 FQGNSA. The V end lost 1 base, the J end lost 10 bases, and 17 bases lay between the germline ends. Full variable domain (rest looked up from reference TRBV7-2 and TRBJ1-6): GAGVSQSPSNKVTEKGKDVELRCDPISGHTALYWYRQSLGQGLEFLIYFQGNSAPDKSGLPSDRFSAERTGGSVSTLTIQRTQQEDSAVYLCASSLVFGGAGSPLHFGNGTRLTVT.